Presented here are 10 T cell receptor beta chains from one specimen sequenced in a study of vaccination effects on CD4 cells after COVID-19. Sequencing was performed with immunoSEQ multiplex PCR; in TCRdb, only in-frame clones are kept and a portion is missing. The sample gives approximately 38,000 clones, just under 75% of which show up once; roughly 33% is in the top ten. These receptors are not linked to any known antigen. Antigen-specific CD4+ T cells expanded by the ViraFEST assay with viral peptide pools were then sequenced. Following 10 days of culture, CD4+ T cells were isolated. SARS-CoV-2 infection was confirmed by PCR in the person between March and December 2020. The material sequenced was CD4+ T cells from PBMCs cultured with a peptide pool, taken before COVID-19 vaccination. The source is a human donor who had a prior SARS-CoV-2 infection.

This rearrangement joins TRBV5-6 to TRBJ2-1, with 12 positions matching TRBD2. The ends lost 4 bases at V and 5 bases at J; junction bases unmatched: 7. Germline CDR1 SGHDT, CDR2 YYEEEE. The CDR3 spans 16 residues. CDR3 in amino acids: CASSRGLAGLDNEQFF. CDR3 nucleotide sequence: TGTGCCAGCAGCCGTGGACTAGCGGGACTCGACAATGAGCAGTTCTTC.

This clone was observed a few times. The V and J genes are TRBV29-1 and TRBJ2-1, with D perhaps TRBD1 or TRBD2 (5 bases each). V was cut by 1 base and J by 7 bases, with 17 bases left in between. Germline-derived CDR1 and CDR2 are SQVTM and ANQGSEA. The CDR3 has 15 amino acids. The CDR3 region is CSVEGYRGPGNEQFF. The CDR3 DNA reads TGCAGCGTTGAAGGGTATAGGGGACCCGGGAATGAGCAGTTCTTC.

This clone was seen more than once but under ten times. V gene TRBV7-3 combines with J gene TRBJ2-1, with 11 bases lining up with TRBD2. V lost 5 bases and J lost 7; bases outside the gene matches: 10. This CDR3 comprises 16 residues. Per germline, CDR1 SGHTA and CDR2 FQGTGA. CDR3 sequence: CASSPSGLAELNEQFF. In DNA form, the CDR3 reads TGTGCCAGCAGCCCATCGGGACTAGCGGAGCTTAATGAGCAGTTCTTC.

This rearrangement joins TRBV6-4 to TRBJ2-3; TRBD1 matches 11 bases. V trimming: 6 bases; J trimming: 6 bases; junction bases outside the gene matches: 5. This CDR3 spans 14 amino acids. Germline values: CDR1 MRHNA, CDR2 SNTAGT. In DNA, the CDR3 is TGTGCCAGCAGCCGGACAGGGGGCGACGATACGCAGTATTTT. Translating gives CASSRTGGDDTQYF.

The chain carries TRBV24-1 and TRBJ1-3; TRBD1 matches 7 bases. The CDR3 loop spans 15 amino acids. V lost 4 bases and J lost 1; bases outside the gene matches: 3. Germline V gene sequence: CDR1 KGHDR, CDR2 SFDVKD. CDR3 coding DNA: TGTGCCACCAGTGACCCGGGACAGTCTGGAAACACCATATATTTT. Its protein product is CATSDPGQSGNTIYF.

The V call is TRBV7-2, the J call TRBJ2-7; D may be TRBD2 (7 bases). The CDR3 length is 14 residues. Per germline, CDR1 SGHTA and CDR2 FQGNSA. Trimming removed 2 bases from V and 10 bases from J, with 18 bases in between. The CDR3 reads CASSLRTGGAEQYF. The CDR3 nucleotides read TGTGCCAGCAGCTTAAGGACTGGGGGGGCCGAACAGTACTTC. Combining the CDR3 with reference TRBV7-2 and TRBJ2-7 gives the whole variable domain GAGVSQSPSNKVTEKGKDVELRCDPISGHTALYWYRQSLGQGLEFLIYFQGNSAPDKSGLPSDRFSAERTGGSVSTLTIQRTQQEDSAVYLCASSLRTGGAEQYFGPGTRLTVT.

V is TRBV12-3 or TRBV12-4 and J is TRBJ1-2, with 8 nucleotides matching TRBD1. The CDR3 consists of 12 residues. J gave up 10 bases and V 6 bases, and 7 bases lay outside the gene matches. This CDR3 is CASSGTGGTYTF. CDR3 nucleotide sequence: TGTGCCAGCAGCGGGACAGGTGGCACCTACACCTTC.

This clone was detected only once. Compared with germline, one end of the junction differs, possibly owing to a read error. The chain links TRBV2 to TRBJ2-4; D is unclear. This CDR3 spans 12 amino acids. Per the germline V gene, CDR1 is SNHLY and CDR2 is FYNNEI. CDR3 amino acids: CATQNDGSAKNF. The CDR3 DNA reads TGTGCCACCCAGAACGACGGCAGTGCGAAAAACTTC.

The CDR3 region is CASSLGVFSTDTQYF. In nucleotides, the CDR3 is TGTGCCAGCAGCTTAGGGGTTTTCAGCACAGATACGCAGTATTTT. V is TRBV7-2 and J is TRBJ2-3; D uncertain. Trimming took off 1 base at V and 0 bases at J, with 8 bases between the two ends. The V gene's germline CDR1 is SGHTA and CDR2 FQGNSA. The CDR3 runs 15 residues.

V usage is TRBV7-9 and J usage is TRBJ1-2; D unresolved. The CDR3 sequence is 15 residues long. Trimming removed 5 bases at V and 1 base at J, with 14 bases between. Per germline, CDR1 SEHNR and CDR2 FQNEAQ (reference sequence). The CDR3 nucleotides read TGTGCCAGCAGCATAACGTACAGCGATAACTATGGCTACACCTTC. It yields the protein CASSITYSDNYGYTF.